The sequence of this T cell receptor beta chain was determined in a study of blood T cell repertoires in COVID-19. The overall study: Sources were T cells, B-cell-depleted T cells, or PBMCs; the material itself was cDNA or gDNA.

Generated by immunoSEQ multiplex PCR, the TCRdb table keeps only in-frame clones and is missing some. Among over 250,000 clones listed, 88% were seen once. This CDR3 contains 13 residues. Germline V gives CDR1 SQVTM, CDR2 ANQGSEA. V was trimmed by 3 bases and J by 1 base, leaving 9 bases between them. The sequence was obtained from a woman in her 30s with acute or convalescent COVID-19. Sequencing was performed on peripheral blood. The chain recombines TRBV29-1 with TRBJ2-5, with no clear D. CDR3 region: CSVEVIVQETQYF. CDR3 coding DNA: TGCAGCGTTGAGGTGATAGTCCAAGAGACCCAGTACTTC.